This T cell receptor beta chain came from a study of patients and donors after allogeneic stem cell transplantation. The length of the CDR3 is 15 residues. Trimming pared 0 bases from V and 1 base from J, leaving 7 bases between. Per germline, CDR1 SGHRS and CDR2 YFSETQ. TCRdb reprocessed the RT-PCR reads via MiXCR and lists one record per CDR3 protein. The repertoire includes hundreds of thousands of distinct CDR3 sequences, about 38% of them detected once, and 9.5% to 13% sits in the top ten. V usage is TRBV5-1 and J usage is TRBJ2-2, with a tentative D call TRBD1 (5 bases). The source material was blood, either unsorted or a sorted T cell fraction (not recorded which). The receptor's source is a human donor who was either an allogeneic HSCT recipient or a stem cell or donor lymphocyte infusion donor (not recorded which). It is not recorded whose cells these are; they may come from a transplant donor. The CDR3 spells CASSLGGENTGELFF. The CDR3 nucleotides are TGCGCCAGCAGCTTGGGGGGCGAGAACACCGGGGAGCTGTTTTTT.